One and the same sample provided the 7 T cell receptor beta chains below, sequenced in a study of blood T cell repertoires in COVID-19. The repertoire was sequenced with immunoSEQ multiplex PCR; TCRdb's copy has only in-frame clones and lacks some. Of a few hundred thousand clones in the sample, around 90% are singletons; the top ten hold approximately 1.5%. Sequences were obtained from PBMCs or T cells enriched from blood (not recorded which). These receptors all stem from a woman between 18 and 30 years old with acute COVID-19.

The rearrangement uses TRBV11-2 and TRBJ2-1, with TRBD2 matching over 7 bases. Unmatched junction bases numbered 9, after V lost 6 bases and J lost 4 bases. Per germline, CDR1 SGHAT and CDR2 FQNNGV. The CDR3 consists of 15 residues. CDR3 amino acids: CASRGRAGGYNEQFF. The CDR3 nucleotides read TGTGCCAGCAGAGGCCGGGCCGGGGGGTACAATGAGCAGTTCTTC.

The chain couples TRBV30 to TRBJ1-5; TRBD1 matches at 7 bases. The CDR3 loop spans 14 amino acids. V gave up 4 bases and J gave up 4 bases; unmatched junction bases: 7. Germline V lookup: CDR1 GTSNPN, CDR2 SVGIG (reference sequence). For the CDR3, the DNA is TGTGCCTGGACCTCGACAGGGCTAAATCAGCCCCAGCATTTT. Amino acid sequence: CAWTSTGLNQPQHF.

The chain uses TRBV19 and TRBJ2-3; the match to TRBD1 covers 10 bases. In germline, CDR1 is LNHDA, CDR2 SQIVND (reference sequence). The CDR3 totals 16 residues. V shed 5 bases and J 3 bases; nucleotides not matched to a gene: 8. The CDR3 DNA reads TGTGCCAGTAGTCCGCAGACAGGGGGCAAGACAGATACGCAGTATTTT. It specifies CASSPQTGGKTDTQYF.

This sequence joins TRBV5-1 and TRBJ1-1; D uncertain. The CDR3 covers 14 residues. Trimming stripped 6 bases from V and 4 bases from J, with 16 bases between. The germline V gene has CDR1 SGHRS and CDR2 YFSETQ. CDR3 sequence (DNA): TGCGCCAGCACCTCGGGCGGGGTGAGCACTGAAGCTTTCTTT. It encodes CASTSGGVSTEAFF.

This clone has a handful of counts. The chain carries TRBV7-8 and TRBJ1-1; no clear D. V was trimmed by 4 bases and J by 1 base, leaving 10 bases between them. The CDR3 runs to 14 residues. Looked up from germline, CDR1 is SGHVS and CDR2 is FQNEAQ. This chain's CDR3 is CASSSRNRNTEAFF. The CDR3 DNA follows: TGTGCCAGCAGCTCCAGGAACCGGAACACTGAAGCTTTCTTT.

V gene TRBV18 combines with J gene TRBJ2-7; 11 nucleotides agree with TRBD1. This CDR3 has 15 amino acids. Germline V gene sequence: CDR1 KGHSH, CDR2 LQKENI. V gave up 6 bases and J gave up 4 bases; unmatched junction bases: 8. The CDR3 loop reads CASSHGQGAGYEQYF. In DNA form, the CDR3 reads TGTGCCAGCTCCCACGGACAGGGGGCTGGTTACGAGCAGTACTTC.

J is TRBJ1-6 and V is TRBV6-5; D is undetermined. CDR1 and CDR2 (germline): MNHEY, SVGAGI. The CDR3 consists of 13 residues. The ends were cut back, 2 bases at V and 6 bases at J, with 5 bases in the middle. DNA for the CDR3: TGTGCCAGCAGTTACGAGGGTAATTCACCCCTCCACTTT. As protein: CASSYEGNSPLHF.